Listed below are T cell receptor beta chains from one sample, sequenced in a study of T cells in Graves' hyperthyroidism and ophthalmopathy. From the multiplex PCR reads, TCRdb called clonotypes with MiXCR, one entry per CDR3 protein. This sample has 500,000 to 650,000 distinct CDR3 sequences; about a sixth occur once, and the top ten carry approximately 15%. What was sequenced was blood. The source of these receptors is a woman between 18 and 29 years old with Graves' ophthalmopathy. Both conserved end residues are part of each CDR3. A D gene is named only where the DNA matches it firmly. A row's size may be missing; if present it is once, few, many or a size class.

TRBV6-2/TRBV6-3,NA,TRBJ2-1,NA,CASSPGTNNGQFF,TGTGCCAGCAGTCCTGGGACCAACAATGGGCAGTTCTTC
TRBV7-2,TRBD2,TRBJ2-1,many,CASSLGASGPYNEQFF,TGTGCCAGCAGCTTAGGGGCTAGCGGGCCGTACAATGAGCAGTTCTTC
TRBV14,NA,TRBJ1-1,many,CASSQDYGANTEAFF,TGTGCCAGCAGCCAAGACTACGGCGCGAACACTGAAGCTTTCTTT
TRBV4-2,TRBD2,TRBJ2-7,many,CASSPRGLAVVYEQYF,TGTGCCAGCAGCCCCAGAGGACTAGCGGTCGTCTACGAGCAGTACTTC
TRBV5-1,NA,TRBJ2-7,NA,CASSLMLPGTYAYEQYF,TGCGCCAGCAGCTTAATGCTTCCAGGGACCTATGCCTACGAGCAGTACTTC
TRBV6-1,TRBD2,TRBJ2-3,many,CASSELPGLAGITDTQYF,TGTGCCAGCAGTGAACTCCCGGGACTAGCGGGGATCACAGATACGCAGTATTTT
TRBV19,NA,TRBJ1-2,few,CASRLGQMYGYTF,TGTGCCAGTAGACTCGGACAGATGTATGGCTACACCTTC
TRBV5-1,NA,TRBJ1-1,many,CASSEGRVNTEAFF,TGCGCCAGCAGCGAGGGACGGGTGAACACTGAAGCTTTCTTT
TRBV6-2/TRBV6-3,NA,TRBJ1-1,many,CASSYPVAGLNTEAFF,TGTGCCAGCAGTTACCCGGTAGCAGGCCTGAACACTGAAGCTTTCTTT
TRBV28,NA,TRBJ1-1,NA,CASSLAGQNTEALF,TGTGCCAGCAGTTTGGCGGGGCAGAACACTGAAGCTCTCTTT
TRBV24-1,TRBD2,TRBJ2-1,many,CATRGLADEKTMAYNEQFF,TGTGCCACCAGGGGACTAGCGGATGAGAAAACCATGGCCTACAATGAGCAGTTCTTC
TRBV4-2,TRBD2,TRBJ2-5,many,CASSQERGGQETQYF,TGTGCCAGCAGCCAAGAGCGGGGGGGCCAAGAGACCCAGTACTTC
TRBV28,NA,TRBJ2-1,many,CASGDSNEQFF,TGTGCCAGCGGAGACAGCAATGAGCAGTTCTTC
TRBV27,TRBD2,TRBJ2-1,many,CASSRVVAGNNEQFF,TGTGCCAGCAGCCGTGTTGTAGCGGGTAACAATGAGCAGTTCTTC
TRBV4-1,NA,TRBJ2-1,NA,CASSPSEGYNEQFF,TGCGCCAGCAGCCCTTCAGAAGGTTACAATGAGCAGTTCTTC
TRBV5-1,NA,TRBJ1-1,few,CASSLSGENLNTEAFF,TGCGCCAGCAGCTTGTCGGGGGAGAACTTGAACACTGAAGCTTTCTTT
TRBV24-1,NA,TRBJ2-1,many,CATSDPIDQGRDEQFF,TGTGCCACCAGTGATCCGATCGACCAAGGTCGCGATGAGCAGTTCTTC
TRBV20-1,TRBD1,TRBJ1-1,few,CSAWTGLTNTEAFF,TGCAGTGCTTGGACAGGTTTGACGAACACTGAAGCTTTCTTT
TRBV10-3,NA,TRBJ1-3,few,CAISEAISGNTIYF,TGTGCCATCAGTGAGGCCATCTCTGGAAACACCATATATTTT
TRBV28,TRBD1,TRBJ2-5,many,CASSFGQGAEWTQYF,TGTGCCAGCAGTTTTGGGCAGGGGGCTGAATGGACCCAGTACTTC
TRBV10-1,NA,TRBJ1-1,many,CASSESGGPNTEAFF,TGCGCCAGCAGTGAGTCAGGAGGACCGAACACTGAAGCTTTCTTT
TRBV19,TRBD1,TRBJ1-6,NA,CASTPDRTSSYNSPLHF,TGTGCCAGTACTCCGGACAGGACGAGCTCCTATAATTCACCCCTCCACTTT
TRBV29-1,TRBD1,TRBJ2-1,few,CSVLGTGADNEQFF,TGCAGCGTCCTCGGGACAGGGGCCGACAATGAGCAGTTCTTC
TRBV5-6,TRBD1,TRBJ2-1,few,CASSGGTGRAYNEQFF,TGTGCCAGCAGCGGAGGGACAGGGAGGGCCTACAATGAGCAGTTCTTC
TRBV5-4,TRBD1,TRBJ1-3,few,CASSRGQEDTIYF,TGTGCCAGCAGCAGAGGACAGGAGGACACCATATATTTT
TRBV3-1,TRBD2,TRBJ2-5,NA,CASSPRLAVIQETQYF,TGTGCCAGCAGCCCCCGACTAGCGGTAATCCAAGAGACCCAGTACTTC
TRBV12-5,NA,TRBJ2-1,many,CASGLVLGGRAYNEQFF,TGTGCTAGTGGTTTGGTACTAGGGGGACGGGCCTACAATGAGCAGTTCTTC
TRBV11-2,TRBD1,TRBJ2-7,NA,CASSFTGTGGYEQYF,TGTGCCAGCAGCTTTACCGGGACAGGGGGCTACGAGCAGTACTTC
TRBV24-1,NA,TRBJ1-6,few,CATSSANNSPLHF,TGTGCCACCAGTTCCGCCAATAATTCACCCCTCCACTTT
TRBV15,NA,TRBJ1-5,few,CATSRAGSYQPQHF,TGTGCCACCAGCAGAGCGGGTAGTTATCAGCCCCAGCATTTT
TRBV10-2,NA,TRBJ1-6,few,CASSFRLGLVNNSPLHF,TGCGCCAGCAGTTTCCGTTTGGGGCTGGTAAATAATTCACCCCTCCACTTT
TRBV5-1,TRBD2,TRBJ2-2,many,CASGSGTSGFTGELFF,TGCGCCAGCGGATCTGGGACTAGCGGATTCACCGGGGAGCTGTTTTTT
TRBV5-1,NA,TRBJ2-3,NA,CASSPYPPLVDTQYF,TGCGCCAGCAGCCCCTATCCGCCCTTGGTAGATACGCAGTATTTT
TRBV5-1,NA,TRBJ1-4,many,CASSGGRLRDEKLFF,TGCGCCAGCAGCGGCGGACGGTTGAGAGATGAAAAACTGTTTTTT
TRBV9,NA,TRBJ2-3,NA,CATAFGTHRTDTQYF,TGTGCTACAGCTTTCGGGACCCACCGCACAGATACGCAGTATTTT
TRBV5-8,TRBD1,TRBJ2-1,many,CASSFEQGADEQFF,TGTGCCAGCAGCTTCGAACAGGGGGCTGATGAGCAGTTCTTC
TRBV4-1,NA,TRBJ2-7,few,CASSQVLGRSSYEQYF,TGCGCCAGCAGCCAGGTTCTAGGGAGATCTTCCTACGAGCAGTACTTC
TRBV6-1,TRBD1,TRBJ1-6,many,CASSPGQTNSPLHF,TGTGCCAGTTCCCCGGGACAGACTAATTCACCCCTCCACTTT
TRBV7-2,NA,TRBJ1-2,many,CASSPGGGANYGYTF,TGTGCCAGCAGCCCTGGGGGGGGCGCTAACTATGGCTACACCTTC
TRBV11-2,NA,TRBJ1-1,many,CASSLQGGVRYLTEAFF,TGTGCCAGCAGCTTACAGGGAGGGGTTAGATACCTCACTGAAGCTTTCTTT
TRBV9,NA,TRBJ2-7,many,CASSVGERTLYEQYF,TGTGCCAGCAGCGTAGGAGAACGGACCCTCTACGAGCAGTACTTC
TRBV24-1,TRBD1,TRBJ2-1,NA,CATSPGQGLNEQFF,TGTGCCACCTCGCCGGGACAGGGGTTGAATGAGCAGTTCTTC
TRBV3-1,NA,TRBJ2-1,NA,CASSGGFSNEQFF,TGTGCCAGCAGCGGGGGGTTCTCCAATGAGCAGTTCTTC
TRBV28,TRBD1,TRBJ1-1,NA,CASNNAGTGNVRAFF,TGTGCCAGCAACAACGCCGGGACAGGGAACGTGAGGGCTTTCTTT
TRBV28,TRBD1,TRBJ1-5,NA,CASSLFRTGDQPQHF,TGTGCCAGCAGTTTATTCCGGACAGGGGATCAGCCCCAGCATTTT
TRBV10-3,NA,TRBJ2-7,many,CAISVNRADEQYF,TGTGCCATCAGTGTCAACAGGGCGGACGAGCAGTACTTC
TRBV3-1,TRBD1,TRBJ1-3,many,CASSQAGTGDTIYF,TGTGCCAGCAGCCAAGCGGGGACAGGTGACACCATATATTTT
TRBV30,TRBD1,TRBJ1-4,NA,CAWERDRGREKLFF,TGTGCCTGGGAACGGGACAGGGGAAGGGAAAAACTGTTTTTT
TRBV3-1,TRBD2,TRBJ2-3,many,CASSPGLERNTQYF,TGTGCCAGCAGCCCAGGACTAGAGAGAAATACGCAGTATTTT
TRBV27,NA,TRBJ2-7,many,CASSPPRQGIYEQYF,TGTGCCAGCAGTCCACCCCGGCAGGGGATCTACGAGCAGTACTTC
TRBV10-3,TRBD2,TRBJ2-1,few,CAISGLAGVHEQFF,TGTGCCATCAGCGGACTAGCGGGAGTACATGAGCAGTTCTTC
TRBV20-1,TRBD1,TRBJ1-4,NA,CSARDWDRGKVEKLFF,TGCAGTGCTAGAGACTGGGACAGGGGAAAGGTTGAAAAACTGTTTTTT